These 18 T cell receptor beta chains originate from one sample sequenced in a study of T cells in Graves' hyperthyroidism and ophthalmopathy. RNA transcripts gave rise to amplified TCR beta CDR3 regions. RT-PCR in the first round (using the HTBI primer set) targeted the TCR CDR3. TCRdb redid the calling of the multiplex PCR reads with MiXCR, one entry per CDR3 protein. The sample lists about 400,000 distinct CDR3 sequences; about 14% were seen once. Sequencing was done on a sample of blood. These receptors were collected from a man aged 45-60 years with Graves' ophthalmopathy.

This clonotype appeared a few times. The chain uses TRBV5-1 and TRBJ2-3; D possibly corresponds to TRBD2 (7 bases). CDR1 SGHRS and CDR2 YFSETQ come from the germline V gene. V was clipped by 9 bases and J by 4 bases, with 21 bases between them. CDR3 length: 15 residues. The CDR3 nucleotides are TGCGCCACAAGAGATGGGGGGGCCGGGGCAGATACGCAGTATTTT. Protein: CATRDGGAGADTQYF.

This clonotype was recorded at least ten times. The gene calls are TRBV2 and TRBJ2-3, with TRBD1 matching over 12 bases. Germline loops: CDR1 SNHLY, CDR2 FYNNEI. After removal of 5 bases from V and 3 bases from J, the junction contained 9 bases not matched to a gene. This CDR3 spans 17 amino acids. CDR3 coding DNA: TGTGCCAGCAGTATGGGGAGGGGACAGGGGGCAACAGATACGCAGTATTTT. Its protein product is CASSMGRGQGATDTQYF.

This clonotype has at least ten counts. The CDR3 reads CASSSRWGGSGYNEQFF. CDR3 sequence (DNA): TGTGCCAGCAGTTCCCGGTGGGGCGGGAGCGGCTACAATGAGCAGTTCTTC. The V call is TRBV2, the J call TRBJ2-1, with 7 bases that match TRBD2. There are 17 residues in the CDR3. Looked up from germline, CDR1 is SNHLY and CDR2 is FYNNEI. Losses at the gene ends were 5 bases for V and 3 bases for J; bases not matched to a gene: 13.

This clonotype was counted ten times or more. The chain carries TRBV5-1 and TRBJ2-3; 10 nucleotides agree with TRBD2. This CDR3 is 16 amino acids long. Germline loops: CDR1 SGHRS, CDR2 YFSETQ. Losses at the gene ends were 4 bases for V and 0 bases for J; bases not matched to a gene: 5. The DNA of the CDR3 is TGCGCCAGCAGCCCAATACTAGCGGGGAGCACAGATACGCAGTATTTT. It translates to CASSPILAGSTDTQYF.

About this clonotype: A much larger clone differs by one base, so this may be a read error. J is TRBJ2-1 and V is TRBV29-1; no reliable D call. This CDR3 spans 13 amino acids. The V and J ends lost 5 bases and 5 bases respectively, with 13 bases between them. Germline lookup yields CDR1 SQVTM and CDR2 ANQGSEA. In nucleotides, the CDR3 is TGCAGCGTTCCTCCTGGTGTCAACAATGAGCAGTTCTTC. Its protein product is CSVPPGVNNEQFF.

The genes are TRBV6-2 or TRBV6-3 and TRBJ2-7; tentatively, D is TRBD1 or TRBD2 (5 bases each). The CDR3 consists of 16 residues. Trimming took 0 bases from V and 7 from J, leaving 19 bases between them. Germline V gene lookup returns CDR1 MNHEY and CDR2 SVGEGT. CDR3 nucleotide sequence: TGTGCCAGCAGTTACTCTCGGGACGGTATCGGCGGGGAGCAGTACTTC. Residues: CASSYSRDGIGGEQYF.

The chain combines TRBV6-1 with TRBJ2-1, with 11 bases lining up with TRBD2. The CDR3 length is 15 residues. V was pared by 6 bases and J by 7 bases, with 8 bases of the junction left unmatched. CDR1 is MNHNS, CDR2 SASEGT, per germline. CDR3 sequence: CASRGTSGTGNEQFF. The CDR3 coding sequence is TGTGCCAGCAGGGGGACTAGCGGAACGGGGAATGAGCAGTTCTTC.

The J gene is TRBJ2-7, the V gene TRBV3-1, with D perhaps matching TRBD1 (6 bases). V was trimmed by 2 bases and J by 3 bases, leaving 8 bases between them. The CDR3 runs to 13 residues. Germline V gene lookup returns CDR1 LGHDT and CDR2 YNNKEL (reference sequence). In DNA form, the CDR3 reads TGTGCCAGCAGCCAACAACAGGGCTACGAGCAGTACTTC. It specifies CASSQQQGYEQYF.

Many counts were recorded for this clonotype. This chain connects TRBV13 to TRBJ2-7, with 8 bases lining up with TRBD1. The CDR3 is made up of 14 amino acids. The ends lost 5 bases at V and 5 bases at J; junction bases unmatched: 8. Germline values: CDR1 PRHDT, CDR2 FYEKMQ (reference sequence). DNA for the CDR3: TGTGCCAGCAGCCCCAGGACAGGGTGGAACGAGCAGTACTTC. It is translated as CASSPRTGWNEQYF.

The table lists this clonotype with a few counts. In nucleotides, the CDR3 is TGTGCCAGCAGTGAGCCAGGGGTGGAGTTCTTC. It specifies CASSEPGVEFF. V gene TRBV6-1 combines with J gene TRBJ2-1; D may be TRBD1 (6 bases). Trimming removed 3 bases from V and 14 bases from J, with 11 bases in between. The CDR3 contains 11 residues. Germline loops: CDR1 MNHNS, CDR2 SASEGT.

There are many counts of this clonotype. V gene TRBV28 combines with J gene TRBJ1-2, with 7 nucleotides matching TRBD1. The CDR3 consists of 15 residues. J gave up 5 bases and V 2 bases, and 8 bases lay outside the gene matches. Germline V gene data show CDR1 as MDHEN and CDR2 as SYDVKM. The CDR3 DNA sequence: TGTGCCAGCAGTTTAATGAAGGGGGCGCAATATGGCTACACCTTC. Its protein is CASSLMKGAQYGYTF.

Many counts were recorded for this clonotype. The V call is TRBV18, the J call TRBJ2-5, with D possibly being TRBD2 (6 bases). The germline V and J ends were trimmed by 3 bases and 2 bases, with 10 bases remaining between them. Germline V gene data show CDR1 as KGHSH and CDR2 as LQKENI. The CDR3 loop spans 14 amino acids. CDR3 coding DNA: TGTGCCAGCTCACCCACTAGCATACAAGAGACCCAGTACTTC. This gives the protein CASSPTSIQETQYF.

The chain joins TRBV19 to TRBJ1-2, with TRBD1 matching 7 bases. This CDR3 spans 14 amino acids. Germline CDR1 is LNHDA and CDR2 is SQIVND (reference sequence). J lost 3 bases, V lost 9 bases, and 10 bases had no gene match. CDR3 residues: CASSGGGLDYGYTF. CDR3 in DNA: TGTGCCAGCTCAGGGGGGGGCCTGGACTATGGCTACACCTTC.

The chain has TRBV6-5 and TRBJ1-6, with D possibly TRBD1 on 5 matching bases. The germline gives CDR1 MNHEY, CDR2 SVGAGI. Trimming took 6 bases from V and 7 from J, leaving 10 bases between them. The CDR3 is 13 amino acids. The DNA for the CDR3 is TGTGCCAGCAGATGGGGGGACAATTCACCCCTCCACTTT. As protein: CASRWGDNSPLHF.

The gene calls are TRBV4-1 and TRBJ2-5; D may be TRBD1 or TRBD2 (5 bases each). The CDR3 contains 17 residues. V lost 4 bases and J lost 0, with 18 bases in between. Germline V CDR1 and CDR2: MGHRA, YSYEKL. This CDR3 reads CASSPGAPWQYQETQYF. Written as DNA, the CDR3 is TGCGCCAGCAGCCCCGGGGCCCCTTGGCAGTACCAAGAGACCCAGTACTTC.

The table lists this clonotype with a few counts. The rearrangement uses TRBV29-1 and TRBJ1-1, with a possible D match to TRBD1 (6 bases). This CDR3 comprises 14 residues. CDR1 is SQVTM, CDR2 ANQGSEA, per germline. V was clipped by 7 bases and J by 5 bases, with 20 bases between them. CDR3 coding DNA: TGCAGCGCCAAGGAGAACGGGGGGCTAACTGAAGCTTTCTTT. Its translation: CSAKENGGLTEAFF. Filled out from reference TRBV29-1 and TRBJ1-1, the complete variable domain reads SAVISQKPSRDICQRGTSLTIQCQVDSQVTMMFWYRQQPGQSLTLIATANQGSEATYESGFVIDKFPISRPNLTFSTLTVSNMSPEDSSIYLCSAKENGGLTEAFFGQGTRLTVV.

In this sample, this clonotype turned up a few times. The chain joins TRBV19 to TRBJ2-2; D could derive from TRBD1 or TRBD2 (5 bases each). CDR3 length equals 15 residues. Germline-derived CDR1 and CDR2 are LNHDA and SQIVND (reference sequence). V lost 5 bases, J lost 5 bases, and 15 bases lay in between. In nucleotides, the CDR3 is TGTGCCAGTAGTCCCGGACTGGGGGAGACCGGGGAGCTGTTTTTT. It codes for CASSPGLGETGELFF.

This clonotype was recorded many times. J is TRBJ2-1 and V is TRBV7-9; the D gene could be TRBD1 or TRBD2 (7 bases each). Germline V gives CDR1 SEHNR, CDR2 FQNEAQ (reference sequence). V was shortened by 1 base and J by 7 bases, with 14 bases between the two germline ends. The CDR3 has 15 residues. The CDR3 bases are TGTGCCAGCAGCTTAGTGACCCAGGGGGGGAATGAGCAGTTCTTC. Its protein is CASSLVTQGGNEQFF.